This T cell receptor beta chain derives from a study of tumor and adjacent non-tumor tissue in lung cancer. Study context: Aged roughly 30 to 76 years, patients included 10 men and several women with stage I to III disease. On average, productive TCRbeta reads reached roughly 4.2 million per sample.

The CDR3 sequence is 13 residues long. CDR1 and CDR2 from the germline V gene are SGHNT and YENEEA. A modified ARM-PCR protocol with three rounds of nested PCR amplified TCRbeta. TCRdb reprocessed the multiplex PCR reads via MiXCR and lists one record per CDR3 protein. The sample yields approximately 90,000 distinct CDR3 sequences, approximately 57% seen once. Remarks on this clonotype: At one of its ends the junction is not consistent with the germline gene, which may arise from a read error.

RNA was extracted from bulk tissue without any cell sorting. The chain combines TRBV11-3 with TRBJ2-5, with D tentatively TRBD2 (5 bases). This clonotype originated in a man in his 70s with non-small cell lung cancer. Specimen: lung tumor tissue. CDR3 DNA sequence: TGTACCAGCAGTCCAGGCTTGGGAGAGATCCAGTACTTC. It translates to CTSSPGLGEIQYF. The complete variable domain, with remaining parts taken from reference TRBV11-3 and TRBJ2-5, reads EAGVVQSPRYKIIEKKQPVAFWCNPISGHNTLYWYLQNLGQGPELLIRYENEEAVDDSQLPKDRFSAERLKGVDSTLKIQPAELGDSAVYLCTSSPGLGEIQYFGPGTRLLVL.